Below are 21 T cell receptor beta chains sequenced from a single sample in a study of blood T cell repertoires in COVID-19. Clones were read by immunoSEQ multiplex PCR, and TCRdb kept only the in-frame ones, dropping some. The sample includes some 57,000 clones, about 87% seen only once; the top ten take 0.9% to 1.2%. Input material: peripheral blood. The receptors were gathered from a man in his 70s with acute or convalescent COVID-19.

The CDR3 DNA follows: TGTGCCAGCAGTTTGTCACTAGCGGGGGGCAATGAGCAGTTCTTC. It specifies CASSLSLAGGNEQFF. The chain recombines TRBV27 with TRBJ2-1; 12 bases agree with TRBD2. J gave up 6 bases and V 3 bases, and 3 bases lay outside the gene matches. This CDR3 comprises 15 residues. CDR1 and CDR2 (germline): MNHEY, SMNVEV (reference sequence).

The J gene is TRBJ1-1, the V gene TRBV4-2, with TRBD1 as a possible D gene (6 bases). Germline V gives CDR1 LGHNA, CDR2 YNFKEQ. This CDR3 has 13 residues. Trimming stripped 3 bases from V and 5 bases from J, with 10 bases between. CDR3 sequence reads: CASSQAGETEAFF. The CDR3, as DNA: TGTGCCAGCAGCCAGGCAGGGGAGACTGAAGCTTTCTTT.

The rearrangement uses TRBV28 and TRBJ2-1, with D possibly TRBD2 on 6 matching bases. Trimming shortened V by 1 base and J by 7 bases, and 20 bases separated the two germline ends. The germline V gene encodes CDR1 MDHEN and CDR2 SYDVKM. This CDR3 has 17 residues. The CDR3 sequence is CASSLLGWGEVRNEQFF. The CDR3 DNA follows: TGTGCCAGCAGTTTATTGGGGTGGGGGGAGGTAAGGAATGAGCAGTTCTTC.

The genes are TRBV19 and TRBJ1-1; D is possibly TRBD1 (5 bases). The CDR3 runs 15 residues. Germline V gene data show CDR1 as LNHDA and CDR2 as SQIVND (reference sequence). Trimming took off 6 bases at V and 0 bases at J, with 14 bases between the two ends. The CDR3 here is CASRDGGYMNTEAFF. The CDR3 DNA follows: TGTGCCAGTAGGGACGGGGGGTACATGAACACTGAAGCTTTCTTT.

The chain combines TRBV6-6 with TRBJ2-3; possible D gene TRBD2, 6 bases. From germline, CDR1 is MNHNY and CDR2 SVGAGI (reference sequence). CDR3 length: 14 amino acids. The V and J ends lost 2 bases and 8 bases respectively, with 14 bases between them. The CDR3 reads CASSYLTRRATQYF. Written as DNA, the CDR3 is TGTGCCAGCAGTTACCTCACGAGGAGGGCTACGCAGTATTTT.

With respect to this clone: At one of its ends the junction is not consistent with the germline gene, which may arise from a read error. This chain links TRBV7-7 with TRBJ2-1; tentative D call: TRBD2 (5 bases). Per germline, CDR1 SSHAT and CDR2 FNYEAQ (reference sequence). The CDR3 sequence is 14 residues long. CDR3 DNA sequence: TGTGCTAGCAGCTTAGCGAGCTCCTACAATGAGCAGTTCTTC. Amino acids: CASSLASSYNEQFF.

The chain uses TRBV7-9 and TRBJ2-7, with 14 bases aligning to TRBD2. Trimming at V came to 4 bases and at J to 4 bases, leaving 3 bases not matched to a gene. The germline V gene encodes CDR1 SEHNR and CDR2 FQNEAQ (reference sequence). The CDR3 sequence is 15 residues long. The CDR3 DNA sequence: TGTGCCAGCAGCTCTTGGACTAGCGGGAGGTACGAGCAGTACTTC. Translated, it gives CASSSWTSGRYEQYF.

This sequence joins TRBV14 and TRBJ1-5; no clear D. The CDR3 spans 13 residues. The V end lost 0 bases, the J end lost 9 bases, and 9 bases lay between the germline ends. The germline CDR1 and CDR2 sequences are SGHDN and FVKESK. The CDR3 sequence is CASSQDLTGPQHF. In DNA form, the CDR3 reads TGTGCCAGCAGCCAAGATCTAACCGGGCCCCAGCATTTT.

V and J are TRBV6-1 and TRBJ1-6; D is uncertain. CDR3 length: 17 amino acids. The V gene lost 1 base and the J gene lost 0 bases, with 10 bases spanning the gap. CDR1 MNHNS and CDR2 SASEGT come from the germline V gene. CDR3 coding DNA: TGTGCCAGCAGTGAAGTTGGCGGAAGCTCCTATAATTCACCCCTCCACTTT. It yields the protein CASSEVGGSSYNSPLHF.

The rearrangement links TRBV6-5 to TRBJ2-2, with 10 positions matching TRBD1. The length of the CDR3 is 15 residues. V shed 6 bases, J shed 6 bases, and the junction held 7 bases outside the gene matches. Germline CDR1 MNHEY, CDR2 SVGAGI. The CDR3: CASRRTGGVSGELFF. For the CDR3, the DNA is TGTGCCAGCAGACGGACAGGGGGAGTCTCCGGGGAGCTGTTTTTT.

The CDR3 bases are TGTGCCGGGCGACGAGGAGAGGGCCGCACAGATACGCAGTATTTT. This gives the protein CAGRRGEGRTDTQYF. The rearrangement links TRBV2 to TRBJ2-3; D may be TRBD2 (5 bases). There are 15 residues in the CDR3. Germline CDR1 SNHLY, CDR2 FYNNEI. The V end was cut by 11 bases, the J end by 1 base, with 19 bases between.

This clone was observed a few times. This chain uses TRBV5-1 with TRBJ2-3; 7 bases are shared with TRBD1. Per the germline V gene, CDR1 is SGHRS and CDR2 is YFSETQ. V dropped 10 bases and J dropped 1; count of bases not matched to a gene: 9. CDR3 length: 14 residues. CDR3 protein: CAGFRTGGTDTQYF. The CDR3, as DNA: TGCGCCGGTTTTCGGACAGGAGGCACAGATACGCAGTATTTT.

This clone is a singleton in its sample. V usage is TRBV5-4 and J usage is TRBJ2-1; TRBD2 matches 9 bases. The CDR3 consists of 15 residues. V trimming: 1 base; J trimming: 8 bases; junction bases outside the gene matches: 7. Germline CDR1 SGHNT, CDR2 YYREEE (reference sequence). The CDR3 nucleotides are TGTGCCAGCAGCTTGCCCGGGACTAGCATTGATGAGCAGTTCTTC. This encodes CASSLPGTSIDEQFF.

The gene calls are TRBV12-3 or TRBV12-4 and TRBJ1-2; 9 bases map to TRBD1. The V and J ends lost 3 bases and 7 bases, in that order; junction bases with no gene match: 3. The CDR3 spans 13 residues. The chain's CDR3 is CASSLGTGLGYTF. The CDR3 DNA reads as TGTGCCAGCAGTTTGGGGACAGGGCTTGGCTACACCTTC.

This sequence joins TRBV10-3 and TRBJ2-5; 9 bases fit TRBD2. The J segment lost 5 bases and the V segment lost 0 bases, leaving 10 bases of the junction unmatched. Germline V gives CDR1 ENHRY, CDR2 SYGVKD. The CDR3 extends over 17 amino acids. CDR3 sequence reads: CAISESIALAGLETQYF. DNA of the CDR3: TGTGCCATCAGTGAGTCTATTGCACTAGCGGGCTTGGAGACCCAGTACTTC.

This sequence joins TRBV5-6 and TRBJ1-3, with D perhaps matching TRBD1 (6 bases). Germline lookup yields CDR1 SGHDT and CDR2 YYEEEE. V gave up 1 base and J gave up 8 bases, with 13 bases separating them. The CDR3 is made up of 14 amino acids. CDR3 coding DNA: TGTGCCAGCAGCTTGCATGCAGGGGAGTACACCATATATTTT. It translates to CASSLHAGEYTIYF.

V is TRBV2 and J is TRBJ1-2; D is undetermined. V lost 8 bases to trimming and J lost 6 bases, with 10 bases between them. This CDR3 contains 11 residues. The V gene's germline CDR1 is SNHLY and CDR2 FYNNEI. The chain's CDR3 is CASEVKDGYTF. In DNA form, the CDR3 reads TGTGCCAGCGAGGTAAAAGATGGCTACACCTTC.

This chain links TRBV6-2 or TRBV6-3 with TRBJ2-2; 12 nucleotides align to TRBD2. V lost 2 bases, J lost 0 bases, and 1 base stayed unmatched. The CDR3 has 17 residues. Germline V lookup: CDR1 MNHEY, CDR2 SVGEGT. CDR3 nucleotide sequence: TGTGCCAGCAGTTACACTAGCGGGGGGTCGAACACCGGGGAGCTGTTTTTT. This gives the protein CASSYTSGGSNTGELFF.

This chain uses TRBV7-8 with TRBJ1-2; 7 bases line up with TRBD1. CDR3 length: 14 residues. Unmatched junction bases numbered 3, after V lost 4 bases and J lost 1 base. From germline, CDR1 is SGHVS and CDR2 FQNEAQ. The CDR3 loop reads CASSYGQDNYGYTF. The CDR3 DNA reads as TGTGCCAGCAGCTACGGACAGGATAACTATGGCTACACCTTC.

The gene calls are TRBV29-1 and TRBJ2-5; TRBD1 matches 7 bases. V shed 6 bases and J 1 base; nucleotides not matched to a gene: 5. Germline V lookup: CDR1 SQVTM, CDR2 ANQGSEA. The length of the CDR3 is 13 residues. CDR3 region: CSVQQGSQETQYF. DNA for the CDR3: TGCAGCGTCCAACAGGGGTCCCAAGAGACCCAGTACTTC.

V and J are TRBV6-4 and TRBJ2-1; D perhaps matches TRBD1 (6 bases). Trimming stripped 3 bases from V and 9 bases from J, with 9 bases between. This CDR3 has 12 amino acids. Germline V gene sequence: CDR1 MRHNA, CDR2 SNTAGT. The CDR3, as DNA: TGTGCCAGCAGTGAACAGGGTAGTGAGCAGTTCTTC. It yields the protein CASSEQGSEQFF.